This T cell receptor (beta chain) originates from a study of beta chain features in type 1 diabetes. Germline CDR1 is SGHTA and CDR2 is FQGNSA. The V gene end was trimmed by 1 base and the J gene end by 4 bases; junction bases not matched to a gene: 1. The CDR3 spans 14 residues. Points from the study as a whole: PCR might favor shorter templates, equally in patients and controls.

Sequencing targeted expressed TCRB transcripts, as all isolated RNA had been reverse transcribed. The table came from immunoSEQ multiplex PCR; TCRdb's copy has only in-frame clones and leaves some out. The sample has a few hundred thousand clones; over 9.5% are singletons. Turning to this clone: Its antigen is still unknown.

V is TRBV7-2 and J is TRBJ2-4, with 7 positions matching TRBD2. This sequence originates from a man aged 18 to 35 in good health. The sequenced material came from naive CD4+ T cells from blood. CDR3 sequence: CASSLGTRKNIQYF. In DNA, the CDR3 is TGTGCCAGCAGCTTAGGGACTAGAAAAAACATTCAGTACTTC.